This is a list of T cell receptor beta chains from one sample in a study of T cell repertoires in cytomegalovirus infection. MiXCR, applied by TCRdb to the reads, yields one record per CDR3 protein. The sample has a few hundred thousand distinct CDR3 sequences; around 9.5% are singletons. Sequences were obtained from PBMCs. The receptors stem from a human donor in good health (CMV status not recorded). Some clones in this sample may be carry-over from other donors' samples. The CDR3 runs from the conserved cysteine through the conserved F or W. Each record gives: CDR3 protein, CDR3 DNA, V gene, D gene, J gene, clone size. The D gene is left open where the match is weak. Only some rows state a clone size, as once, few, many or a class for expanded clones.

CASSNSGQQVADTQYF	TGTGCCAGCAGCAACTCGGGACAGCAGGTGGCAGATACGCAGTATTTT	TRBV6-2/TRBV6-3	TRBD1	TRBJ2-3	few
CASSYSSPGPNYGYTF	TGTGCCAGCAGTTACTCTTCACCCGGACCTAACTATGGCTACACCTTC	TRBV6-6	-	TRBJ1-2	few
CASSALFSVASGPRNEQFF	TGTGCCAGTAGTGCTCTCTTTTCGGTGGCTAGCGGACCTCGGAATGAGCAGTTCTTC	TRBV19	TRBD2	TRBJ2-1	-
CASALQETQYF	TGTGCCAGCGCCCTCCAAGAGACCCAGTACTTC	TRBV7-9	-	TRBJ2-5	few
CASRRDRGGLAGYNEQFF	TGTGCCAGCAGAAGGGACAGGGGGGGGCTGGCCGGCTACAATGAGCAGTTCTTC	TRBV6-8	TRBD1	TRBJ2-1	few
CASSFRHAGENYEQYF	TGTGCCAGCAGTTTCAGACACGCGGGAGAGAACTACGAGCAGTACTTC	TRBV6-2/TRBV6-3	TRBD2	TRBJ2-7	many
CASKTVGSYGYTF	TGTGCCAGTAAAACAGTCGGTTCCTATGGCTACACCTTC	TRBV19	-	TRBJ1-2	-
CASNDLPMAAKNIQYF	TGTGCCAGCAACGATCTCCCTATGGCGGCCAAAAACATTCAGTACTTC	TRBV6-8	-	TRBJ2-4	few
CASSFFGQGSIRSDYQPQHF	TGTGCCAGCAGTTTTTTTGGACAGGGATCTATCAGATCTGATTATCAGCCCCAGCATTTT	TRBV28	TRBD1	TRBJ1-5	few
CASSLLVGTGAPVAEAFF	TGTGCCAGCAGCTTATTAGTTGGGACAGGGGCCCCAGTGGCTGAAGCTTTCTTT	TRBV7-8	TRBD1	TRBJ1-1	many
CASSLGPYSNQPQHF	TGTGCCAGCAGCTTGGGACCGTATAGCAATCAGCCCCAGCATTTT	TRBV7-2	-	TRBJ1-5	many
CSAGAGAGGATEAFF	TGCAGTGCTGGGGCAGGGGCTGGGGGAGCAACTGAAGCTTTCTTT	TRBV20-1	-	TRBJ1-1	many
CASSLTGTAQYF	TGTGCCAGCAGCTTGACAGGGACAGCGCAGTATTTT	TRBV7-2	TRBD1	TRBJ2-3	many
CASSSSQGTGELFF	TGTGCCAGCAGTTCCAGCCAGGGGACCGGGGAGCTGTTTTTT	TRBV6-2/TRBV6-3	-	TRBJ2-2	-
CASSLVGTGQETQYF	TGTGCCAGCAGCTTAGTCGGGACAGGTCAAGAGACCCAGTACTTC	TRBV11-2	TRBD1	TRBJ2-5	many
CASSLRLRQGLSGKLSYEQYF	TGTGCCAGCAGTTTACGCCTCCGACAGGGCCTTTCCGGGAAGCTATCCTACGAGCAGTACTTC	TRBV12-3/TRBV12-4	TRBD1	TRBJ2-7	many
CASTSGTGSYIQYF	TGTGCCAGCACCTCCGGGACAGGGTCCTACATTCAGTACTTC	TRBV7-2	TRBD1	TRBJ2-4	many
CASSQDLGQMDGYTF	TGTGCCAGCAGCCAAGATCTAGGGCAGATGGATGGCTACACCTTC	TRBV4-2	-	TRBJ1-2	many
CASSPPGHFSYEQYF	TGTGCCAGCAGTCCTCCGGGACACTTCTCCTACGAGCAGTACTTC	TRBV7-9	-	TRBJ2-7	many
CSARAPGGGRNEQFF	TGCAGTGCTAGAGCCCCGGGGGGCGGGCGGAATGAGCAGTTCTTC	TRBV20-1	-	TRBJ2-1	many
CSARQNTGELFF	TGCAGTGCAAGACAGAACACCGGGGAGCTGTTTTTT	TRBV20-1	-	TRBJ2-2	many
CASRSSGGTYNEQFF	TGTGCCAGCAGGTCTAGCGGGGGAACCTACAATGAGCAGTTCTTC	TRBV6-2/TRBV6-3	TRBD2	TRBJ2-1	few
CASSRRDREDRRNQPQHF	TGTGCCAGCAGCCGAAGGGACAGGGAGGATCGTCGGAATCAGCCCCAGCATTTT	TRBV7-3	TRBD1	TRBJ1-5	-
CASSLGGIGEKLFF	TGTGCCAGCAGTTTAGGAGGGATAGGTGAAAAACTGTTTTTT	TRBV12-3/TRBV12-4	-	TRBJ1-4	few
CSANSRSYNEQFF	TGCAGTGCTAATTCGCGCTCCTACAATGAGCAGTTCTTC	TRBV20-1	-	TRBJ2-1	-
CASSLDIRVAGDEQFF	TGTGCCAGCAGCTTGGATATTAGGGTAGCGGGAGATGAGCAGTTCTTC	TRBV5-4	TRBD2	TRBJ2-1	-
CASSRRKGTGELFF	TGCGCCAGCAGCCGACGAAAAGGGACCGGGGAGCTGTTTTTT	TRBV4-3	-	TRBJ2-2	few
CASSLRTGGGGNQPQHF	TGTGCCAGCAGCTTAAGGACAGGGGGTGGGGGCAATCAGCCCCAGCATTTT	TRBV7-2	TRBD1	TRBJ1-5	many
CASSSVNREAFF	TGTGCCAGCAGCTCAGTGAACCGCGAAGCTTTCTTT	TRBV7-8	-	TRBJ1-1	few
CASSQSLHPDPSRANVLTF	TGCGCCAGCAGTCAAAGTCTTCACCCCGACCCTTCCAGGGCCAACGTCCTGACTTTC	TRBV23-1	-	TRBJ2-6	few
CASFLVNTGELFF	TGTGCCAGCTTTCTAGTAAACACCGGGGAGCTGTTTTTT	TRBV6-1	-	TRBJ2-2	few
CASSLSRGDPPYNEQFF	TGTGCCAGCAGTTTATCGCGGGGGGACCCCCCCTACAATGAGCAGTTCTTC	TRBV27	TRBD2	TRBJ2-1	few
CASSLWRRGRAAAEAFF	TGTGCCAGCAGTTTATGGAGACGGGGCAGGGCGGCAGCTGAAGCTTTCTTT	TRBV27	-	TRBJ1-1	-
CASSLVVYEQYF	TGTGCCAGCAGCTTAGTAGTCTACGAGCAGTACTTC	TRBV7-2	-	TRBJ2-7	many
CAISGPKEGISYEQYF	TGTGCCATCAGTGGCCCCAAAGAGGGGATCTCCTACGAGCAGTACTTC	TRBV10-3	-	TRBJ2-7	-
CASSSRGLETQYF	TGTGCCAGCAGTTCAAGGGGCCTGGAGACCCAGTACTTC	TRBV12-3/TRBV12-4	-	TRBJ2-5	many
CASSRRDYEQYF	TGTGCCAGCAGCCGCAGGGATTACGAGCAGTACTTC	TRBV7-2	-	TRBJ2-7	-
CSARDRTGNPPPLHF	TGCAGTGCTAGAGATCGGACAGGGAACCCGCCACCCCTCCACTTT	TRBV20-1	TRBD1	TRBJ1-6	few
CASREGRRPSYEQYF	TGTGCCAGCCGGGAGGGGCGCCGCCCCTCCTACGAGCAGTACTTC	TRBV27	TRBD2	TRBJ2-7	-
CASSPRDRGKDTQYF	TGTGCCAGCAGCCCCCGGGACAGGGGTAAAGATACGCAGTATTTT	TRBV7-8	TRBD1	TRBJ2-3	few
CASKFAGDNSPLHF	TGTGCCAGCAAGTTCGCAGGGGATAATTCACCCCTCCACTTT	TRBV6-2/TRBV6-3	-	TRBJ1-6	-
CASHRDSNQPQHF	TGTGCCAGCCATAGGGACTCCAATCAGCCCCAGCATTTT	TRBV6-2/TRBV6-3	-	TRBJ1-5	few
CASARLLGTEQFF	TGTGCCAGCGCAAGGCTGTTGGGGACCGAGCAGTTCTTC	TRBV6-5	-	TRBJ2-1	few
CASSNRGGHSGNTIYF	TGTGCCAGCAGCAACAGGGGAGGGCACTCTGGAAACACCATATATTTT	TRBV7-2	TRBD1	TRBJ1-3	-
CASSYASSSGSSTDTQYF	TGTGCCAGCAGTTACGCCTCTAGTAGCGGGAGCTCTACAGATACGCAGTATTTT	TRBV6-8	TRBD2	TRBJ2-3	-
CASSERWETEAFF	TGTGCCAGCAGTGAAAGATGGGAAACTGAAGCTTTCTTT	TRBV25-1	-	TRBJ1-1	-
CSARDPDRNSGANVLTF	TGCAGTGCTAGAGATCCCGACAGGAACTCTGGGGCCAACGTCCTGACTTTC	TRBV20-1	-	TRBJ2-6	few
CASSFVGELFF	TGTGCCAGCAGTTTTGTTGGGGAGCTGTTTTTT	TRBV28	-	TRBJ2-2	many